This T cell receptor beta chain comes out of a study of blood T cell repertoires in COVID-19. Study as a whole: Collection of acute and convalescent COVID-19 samples took place in the United States, Italy and Spain. T cells, B-cell-depleted T cells, or PBMCs provided the cDNA or gDNA that served as material.

Authors' methods: Nucleated cell number was recorded as an estimate derived from reference gene primer amplification. Using immunoSEQ multiplex PCR, the repertoire was profiled, and TCRdb retains in-frame clones only, with some absent. V, J and clone size are taken as reported in that table, and D and trimming were inferred from the DNA itself. The sample holds some 71,000 clones, about 84% seen once. The ends lost 2 bases at V and 7 bases at J; junction bases unmatched: 8. The CDR3 consists of 14 residues. Germline CDR1 reads MNHNY; CDR2 reads SVGAGI (reference sequence). Seattle participants joined during active infection and were tracked over time.

Sequencing was performed on peripheral blood. The V call is TRBV6-6, the J call TRBJ2-7, with 7 bases identical to TRBD1. This receptor was taken from a man aged 45 to 65 with COVID-19, enrolled during active disease. The CDR3 is CASSYGGTEWEQYF. The CDR3, as DNA: TGTGCCAGCAGTTACGGTGGGACAGAGTGGGAGCAGTACTTC.